This TCR beta chain was retrieved from a study of T cell responses to AZD1222 COVID-19 vaccine. General study results and limits: A reported finding is that nearly half of spike-specific TCRs target unmutated variant regions. Vaccine-associated CD4 TCRs spanned spike, dominant at 160-218 and 743-854.

Per the germline V gene, CDR1 is SGDLS and CDR2 is YYNGEE. The CDR3 has 14 amino acids. V lost 0 bases and J 7 bases, leaving 13 bases between the germline ends. As for this clone: Antigen unknown.

This table comes from immunoSEQ multiplex PCR, and its TCRdb copy is limited to in-frame clones, with some not included. The table lists 110,000 to 150,000 clones, just over 85% of them singletons, with under 3.5% in the top ten. This chain uses TRBV9 with TRBJ1-1, with D possibly being TRBD1 (6 bases). This TCR was sampled from an adult in good health. The source was peripheral blood, collected on day 0 of AZD1222 vaccination. CDR3 residues: CASSVGGGGNEAFF. The CDR3 DNA sequence: TGTGCCAGCAGCGTAGGAGGAGGGGGTAATGAAGCTTTCTTT.